This section outlines one T cell receptor beta chain sequence together with its context. Within the sample, other DNA sequences also encode this same CDR3. The data were obtained in a study of control samples from healthy donors and cancer patients. The data were produced by immunoSEQ multiplex PCR, yet TCRdb's version contains in-frame clones alone and is incomplete. Seen here are about 130,000 clones, around nine tenths observed once, and the top ten hold more than 2%. The CDR3 has 11 amino acids. Germline V gene lookup returns CDR1 SEHNR and CDR2 FQNEAQ (reference sequence). Trimming removed 2 bases at V and 6 bases at J, with 2 bases between.

Input material: blood. V is TRBV7-9 and J is TRBJ2-1; D is uncertain. The source of this sequence is a man aged 18 to 30 in good health. Here the CDR3 reads CASSLSNEQFF. CDR3 nucleotides: TGTGCCAGCAGCTTAAGCAATGAGCAGTTCTTC.